This passage covers 27 T cell receptor beta chains from one sample sequenced in a study of cytomegalovirus exposure and HLA in healthy donors (dated by TCRdb to 2016 to 2017). Receptor amplification or capture employed the immunoSEQ multiplex PCR assay. For the multiplex PCR, a mixture combining 60 forward primers for TCR Vbeta segments and 13 reverse primers for TCR Jbeta segments was used. Entries here come from immuneACCESS through TCRdb and include only in-frame sequences with V and J called. Some clones fail to appear in such tables; in the studies checked, an unresolved V gene covers under half of the shortfall, and the cause of the remainder is unknown. Here the sample has some 98,000 clones; 81% occur a single time. The top ten hold 10% of the sample. The sequenced material came from PBMCs. Receptor source: a human donor in good health.

This rearrangement joins TRBV15 to TRBJ2-5; 8 nucleotides agree with TRBD1. Germline CDR1 LNHNV, CDR2 YYDKDF (reference sequence). The CDR3 totals 14 residues. Losses at the gene ends were 4 bases for V and 5 bases for J; bases not matched to a gene: 6. The CDR3 DNA follows: TGTGCCACCAGCAAGAGGACAGGGTACGAGACCCAGTACTTC. As protein: CATSKRTGYETQYF.

The V call is TRBV6-4, the J call TRBJ2-3; 8 bases are shared with TRBD2. The V and J ends lost 8 bases and 4 bases, in that order; junction bases with no gene match: 20. The CDR3 runs to 18 residues. CDR1 MRHNA and CDR2 SNTAGT come from the germline V gene. The CDR3 protein is CASLPIRRERGPPDTQYF. The DNA of the CDR3 is TGTGCCAGCCTCCCGATCCGCAGGGAGCGGGGGCCGCCAGATACGCAGTATTTT.

This clone was recorded a few times. This chain links TRBV10-3 with TRBJ1-1; 7 nucleotides agree with TRBD1. Germline CDR1 ENHRY, CDR2 SYGVKD. This CDR3 comprises 15 residues. V gave up 3 bases and J gave up 9 bases; unmatched junction bases: 13. The chain's CDR3 is CAISDNSGTAYKAFF. CDR3 sequence (DNA): TGTGCCATCAGTGATAACTCAGGGACAGCCTACAAAGCTTTCTTT.

CDR3 protein: CASSLLGTGEQETQYF. The CDR3 DNA reads as TGTGCCAGCAGTTTGTTGGGGACAGGGGAACAAGAGACCCAGTACTTC. This sequence joins TRBV27 and TRBJ2-5; 10 bases agree with TRBD1. The ends lost 3 bases at V and 2 bases at J; junction bases unmatched: 6. Germline V gives CDR1 MNHEY, CDR2 SMNVEV (reference sequence). The CDR3 has 16 amino acids.

The rearrangement links TRBV2 to TRBJ2-5, with 9 bases matching TRBD2. The end of the DNA fits TRBJ2-7 better, so the J call may be wrong. This CDR3 is 14 amino acids long. From germline, CDR1 is SNHLY and CDR2 FYNNEI. The CDR3 sequence: CASTLAGVLYEQYF. The CDR3 DNA sequence: TGTGCCAGCACCTTAGCGGGGGTCCTCTACGAGCAGTACTTC.

V usage is TRBV11-2 and J usage is TRBJ2-7, with 8 nucleotides matching TRBD1. With 5 bases clipped from V and 4 bases from J, the junction kept 16 bases outside the gene matches. Germline CDR1 SGHAT, CDR2 FQNNGV. The CDR3 has 17 residues. CDR3: CASSQQPGQVLLYEQYF. Written as DNA, the CDR3 is TGTGCCAGCAGCCAGCAGCCGGGACAGGTACTATTATACGAGCAGTACTTC. The complete variable domain, with remaining parts taken from reference TRBV11-2 and TRBJ2-7, reads EAGVAQSPRYKIIEKRQSVAFWCNPISGHATLYWYQQILGQGPKLLIQFQNNGVVDDSQLPKDRFSAERLKGVDSTLKIQPAKLEDSAVYLCASSQQPGQVLLYEQYFGPGTRLTVT.

J is TRBJ2-4 and V is TRBV9, with a tentative D call TRBD2 (6 bases). Trimming took off 4 bases at V and 0 bases at J, with 11 bases between the two ends. This CDR3 has 15 residues. The germline CDR1 and CDR2 sequences are SGDLS and YYNGEE. The CDR3 nucleotides are TGTGCCAGCAGCCAGGGACTCCAAGCCAAAAACATTCAGTACTTC. It codes for CASSQGLQAKNIQYF.

The sample holds one count of this clone. The rearrangement links TRBV7-9 to TRBJ1-1; 8 bases match TRBD1. The V segment lost 0 bases and the J segment 1 base; nucleotides outside the gene matches: 4. The germline V gene encodes CDR1 SEHNR and CDR2 FQNEAQ (reference sequence). The CDR3 has 16 residues. CDR3 nucleotide sequence: TGTGCCAGCAGCTTAGCCTCAGGGGGCGGGAACACTGAAGCTTTCTTT. Its translation: CASSLASGGGNTEAFF.

CDR3 loop: CASSSGQGPQYF. The DNA of the CDR3 is TGTGCCAGCAGCTCCGGACAGGGGCCACAGTACTTC. V is TRBV7-2 and J is TRBJ2-7; 9 positions agree with TRBD1. This CDR3 spans 12 amino acids. V was clipped by 4 bases and J by 10 bases; unmatched bases: 5. Germline V CDR1 and CDR2: SGHTA, FQGNSA.

This sequence joins TRBV7-9 and TRBJ1-1, with TRBD1 identical over 8 bases. The CDR3 has 15 amino acids. CDR1 is SEHNR, CDR2 FQNEAQ, per germline (reference sequence). With V trimmed by 4 bases and J by 1 base, 5 bases remained unmatched. CDR3 region: CASSSRTGPNTEAFF. DNA for the CDR3: TGTGCCAGCAGCTCCAGGACAGGGCCGAACACTGAAGCTTTCTTT. Together with reference TRBV7-9 and TRBJ1-1, the CDR3 gives the full variable domain: DTGVSQNPRHKITKRGQNVTFRCDPISEHNRLYWYRQTLGQGPEFLTYFQNEAQLEKSRLLSDRFSAERPKGSFSTLEIQRTEQGDSAMYLCASSSRTGPNTEAFFGQGTRLTVV.

The sample holds one count of this clone. The chain's CDR3 is CASSLGYASAGYNEQFF. Written as DNA, the CDR3 is TGTGCCAGCAGTTTAGGGTACGCAAGCGCGGGCTACAATGAGCAGTTCTTC. The genes are TRBV28 and TRBJ2-1; tentatively, D is TRBD2 (5 bases). V was trimmed by 2 bases and J by 3 bases, leaving 17 bases between them. CDR1 is MDHEN and CDR2 is SYDVKM in the germline V gene. This CDR3 is 17 amino acids long.

Written as DNA, the CDR3 is TGTGCCAGCAGTTTCGTCGGGGAGACCCAGTACTTC. As protein: CASSFVGETQYF. V is TRBV27 and J is TRBJ2-5; D gene ambiguous. CDR1 is MNHEY and CDR2 is SMNVEV in the germline V gene (reference sequence). Trimming left V 3 bases short and J 5 bases short, with 7 bases between. CDR3 length: 12 amino acids.

V is TRBV4-3 and J is TRBJ2-7; no firm D call. The CDR3 totals 15 residues. Germline values: CDR1 LGHNA, CDR2 YSLEER. The V and J ends lost 0 bases and 6 bases respectively, with 15 bases between them. The CDR3 sequence is CASSQDSSRSGEQYF. The CDR3 DNA sequence: TGCGCCAGCAGCCAAGATTCATCCCGGTCTGGCGAGCAGTACTTC.

This chain connects TRBV7-6 to TRBJ2-7; 10 bases fit TRBD1. The length of the CDR3 is 14 residues. Germline V gene data show CDR1 as SGHVS and CDR2 as FNYEAQ. V gave up 6 bases and J gave up 4 bases; unmatched junction bases: 6. The CDR3 reads CASRTGTGDYEQYF. DNA of the CDR3: TGTGCCAGCAGAACCGGGACAGGGGATTACGAGCAGTACTTC. The full variable domain, completed using reference TRBV7-6 and TRBJ2-7, is GAGVSQSPRYKVTKRGQDVALRCDPISGHVSLYWYRQALGQGPEFLTYFNYEAQQDKSGLPNDRFSAERPEGSISTLTIQRTEQRDSAMYRCASRTGTGDYEQYFGPGTRLTVT.

The rearrangement links TRBV2 to TRBJ2-1, with 11 bases aligning to TRBD2. This CDR3 is built from 14 residues. The germline CDR1 and CDR2 sequences are SNHLY and FYNNEI. With 3 bases clipped from V and 7 bases from J, the junction kept 2 bases outside the gene matches. Here the CDR3 DNA reads TGTGCCAGCAGTGACCTAGCGGGAGGAAATGAGCAGTTCTTC. The encoded protein is CASSDLAGGNEQFF.

V usage is TRBV11-3 and J usage is TRBJ2-2; no clear D gene. CDR3 length equals 13 residues. Germline V CDR1 and CDR2: SGHNT, YENEEA. V was shortened by 2 bases and J by 8 bases, with 9 bases between the two germline ends. The CDR3 is CASSLTATGELFF. The CDR3 DNA reads as TGTGCCAGCAGCTTAACAGCTACGGGGGAGCTGTTTTTT. The full variable domain, with the rest looked up from reference TRBV11-3 and TRBJ2-2, is EAGVVQSPRYKIIEKKQPVAFWCNPISGHNTLYWYLQNLGQGPELLIRYENEEAVDDSQLPKDRFSAERLKGVDSTLKIQPAELGDSAVYLCASSLTATGELFFGEGSRLTVL.

In DNA, the CDR3 is TGTGCCAGCAGACCTAGGGGGCGAGAGACCCAGTACTTC. Translation gives CASRPRGRETQYF. This chain connects TRBV7-8 to TRBJ2-5, with 7 nucleotides matching TRBD1. Trimming cost V 6 bases and J 4 bases; bases outside gene matches: 5. The CDR3 has 13 amino acids. CDR1 SGHVS and CDR2 FQNEAQ come from the germline V gene.

The chain carries TRBV30 and TRBJ1-5, with TRBD1 identical over 8 bases. Germline assignment: CDR1 GTSNPN and CDR2 SVGIG (reference sequence). This CDR3 has 14 amino acids. With V trimmed by 5 bases and J by 1 base, 4 bases remained unmatched. The CDR3 nucleotides read TGTGCCTGGGGACAGGGTGTGAGCAATCAGCCCCAGCATTTT. It yields the protein CAWGQGVSNQPQHF. Together with reference TRBV30 and TRBJ1-5, the CDR3 gives the full variable domain: SQTIHQWPATLVQPVGSPLSLECTVEGTSNPNLYWYRQAAGRGLQLLFYSVGIGQISSEVPQNLSASRPQDRQFILSSKKLLLSDSGFYLCAWGQGVSNQPQHFGDGTRLSIL.

V usage is TRBV5-1 and J usage is TRBJ2-1; TRBD2 matches 13 bases. V was clipped by 4 bases and J by 4 bases; unmatched bases: 8. The CDR3 totals 17 residues. Per the germline V gene, CDR1 is SGHRS and CDR2 is YFSETQ. The CDR3 coding sequence is TGCGCCAGCAGCCACACTAGCGGGAGGGCCCAATACAATGAGCAGTTCTTC. Encoded protein: CASSHTSGRAQYNEQFF.

This chain joins TRBV19 and TRBJ2-4, with 12 bases that match TRBD1. Germline assignment: CDR1 LNHDA and CDR2 SQIVND (reference sequence). V gave up 5 bases and J gave up 8 bases; unmatched junction bases: 7. The CDR3 length is 15 residues. The chain's CDR3 is CASSSPGQGADIQYF. DNA of the CDR3: TGTGCCAGTAGTTCTCCGGGACAGGGGGCTGACATTCAGTACTTC.

The chain joins TRBV29-1 to TRBJ2-3; 8 nucleotides match TRBD1. The CDR3 totals 16 residues. With V trimmed by 7 bases and J by 0 bases, 12 bases remained unmatched. CDR1 and CDR2 from the germline V gene are SQVTM and ANQGSEA. The chain's CDR3 is CSAEVTGATSTDTQYF. Here the CDR3 DNA reads TGCAGCGCCGAGGTGACAGGGGCGACCAGCACAGATACGCAGTATTTT.

This rearrangement joins TRBV5-1 to TRBJ2-7; 10 nucleotides agree with TRBD1. The CDR3 extends over 15 amino acids. The trim removed 0 bases at V and 4 bases at J, leaving 4 bases unmatched. Germline-derived CDR1 and CDR2 are SGHRS and YFSETQ. CDR3 residues: CASSLGQGASYEQYF. DNA for the CDR3: TGCGCCAGCAGCTTGGGACAGGGGGCGTCGTACGAGCAGTACTTC.

This clone was seen just once. The genes are TRBV25-1 and TRBJ2-3; D call uncertain. Trimming cost V 5 bases and J 6 bases, with 9 bases left between them. Germline assignment: CDR1 MGHDK and CDR2 SYGVNS. The CDR3 length is 12 residues. CDR3 region: CASSKQPDTQYF. CDR3 sequence (DNA): TGTGCCAGCAGTAAACAGCCGGATACGCAGTATTTT.

This CDR3 is CASSQQGANQPQHF. The CDR3 region has the DNA TGTGCCAGCAGCCAACAGGGGGCGAATCAGCCCCAGCATTTT. The rearrangement links TRBV16 to TRBJ1-5; 8 positions match TRBD1. The junction had 1 base not matched to a gene; V was cut back by 2 bases and J by 4 bases. The CDR3 covers 14 residues. Germline CDR1 reads KGHSY; CDR2 reads FQNENV. Using reference TRBV16 and TRBJ1-5 for the parts outside the CDR3, the full variable domain is GEEVAQTPKHLVRGEGQKAKLYCAPIKGHSYVFWYQQVLKNEFKFLISFQNENVFDETGMPKERFSAKCLPNSPCSLEIQATKLEDSAVYFCASSQQGANQPQHFGDGTRLSIL.

This clone was found once. The chain combines TRBV4-3 with TRBJ2-5; 14 positions agree with TRBD2. Per germline, CDR1 LGHNA and CDR2 YSLEER. The CDR3 loop spans 17 amino acids. V shed 0 bases and J 5 bases; nucleotides not matched to a gene: 5. The CDR3 DNA reads as TGCGCCAGCAGCCAAGATAGACTAGCGGGAGGGTGGGAGACCCAGTACTTC. It specifies CASSQDRLAGGWETQYF.

The chain couples TRBV6-5 to TRBJ1-1; no firm D call. Trimming removed 6 bases at V and 4 bases at J, with 18 bases between. The CDR3 consists of 15 residues. Per germline, CDR1 MNHEY and CDR2 SVGAGI. The DNA of the CDR3 is TGTGCCAGCAGCTCACCTCAGAGGAGGACCACTGAAGCTTTCTTT. This gives the protein CASSSPQRRTTEAFF.

This chain links TRBV12-5 with TRBJ1-6; D uncertain. Trimming removed 4 bases from V and 9 bases from J, with 25 bases in between. The CDR3 extends over 18 amino acids. The V gene's germline CDR1 is LGHNT and CDR2 FRNRAP. CDR3 in DNA: TGTGCTAGTGGTTCCGAAGTCCGGACCTTGATGGGAGTTTCACCCCTCCACTTT. It codes for CASGSEVRTLMGVSPLHF.